One and the same sample provided the 8 T cell receptor beta chains below, sequenced in a study of T-cell memory formation after mild COVID-19. Using its own MiXCR run on the 5' RACE reads, TCRdb lists one record per CDR3 protein. The data contain 500,000 to 650,000 distinct CDR3 sequences, about 20% of them singletons. The sequenced sample consisted of PBMCs or a T cell subset sorted from them (not recorded which). These TCRs come from an adult woman who had mild COVID-19 (a few samples of this study predate the infection). Cell type and time point are not known.

The V call is TRBV7-2, the J call TRBJ1-2; D remains unclear. CDR1 is SGHTA, CDR2 FQGNSA, per germline. V lost 5 bases to trimming and J lost 2 bases, with 12 bases between them. The CDR3 length is 14 residues. The CDR3 loop is CASSHRPANYGYTF. CDR3 nucleotides: TGTGCCAGCAGCCATCGACCCGCGAACTATGGCTACACCTTC. Variable domain in full (rest from reference TRBV7-2 and TRBJ1-2): GAGVSQSPSNKVTEKGKDVELRCDPISGHTALYWYRQSLGQGLEFLIYFQGNSAPDKSGLPSDRFSAERTGGSVSTLTIQRTQQEDSAVYLCASSHRPANYGYTFGSGTRLTVV.

The table lists this clonotype with a few counts. V is TRBV5-1 and J is TRBJ2-7; 8 nucleotides align to TRBD2. The J segment lost 7 bases and the V segment lost 0 bases, leaving 9 bases of the junction unmatched. Germline CDR1 is SGHRS and CDR2 is YFSETQ. This CDR3 spans 15 amino acids. For the CDR3, the DNA is TGCGCCAGCAGCTTGGAGGTAGCGGGGAGTAGGGAGCAGTACTTC. It specifies CASSLEVAGSREQYF.

This chain joins TRBV9 and TRBJ2-7; D may be TRBD1 (6 bases). Germline V gene data show CDR1 as SGDLS and CDR2 as YYNGEE. Trimming stripped 8 bases from V and 3 bases from J, with 12 bases between. This CDR3 has 12 residues. This chain's CDR3 is CARGHRNYEQYF. The CDR3 DNA reads TGTGCCAGGGGACACCGTAACTACGAGCAGTACTTC.

The chain couples TRBV5-1 to TRBJ1-2; no reliable D call. This CDR3 comprises 13 residues. Germline-derived CDR1 and CDR2 are SGHRS and YFSETQ. The germline V and J ends were trimmed by 0 bases and 4 bases, with 7 bases remaining between them. This chain's CDR3 is CASSLDNSYGYTF. The CDR3 nucleotides are TGCGCCAGCAGCTTGGATAACAGCTATGGCTACACCTTC.

This clonotype occurred many times. The chain uses TRBV5-4 and TRBJ2-1; 8 bases are a match to TRBD1. Germline V lookup: CDR1 SGHNT, CDR2 YYREEE (reference sequence). CDR3 length: 13 amino acids. The ends lost 4 bases at V and 6 bases at J; junction bases unmatched: 3. CDR3 sequence reads: CASSLTGGNEQFF. CDR3 bases: TGTGCCAGCAGCCTTACAGGGGGCAATGAGCAGTTCTTC. The full variable domain, its missing parts supplied by reference TRBV5-4 and TRBJ2-1, is ETGVTQSPTHLIKTRGQQVTLRCSSQSGHNTVSWYQQALGQGPQFIFQYYREEENGRGNFPPRFSGLQFPNYSSELNVNALELDDSALYLCASSLTGGNEQFFGPGTRLTVL.

This clonotype has only a few counts. CDR3 nucleotide sequence: TGTGCCAGCAGTGATGTGACAGGAAACTATGGCTACACCTTC. Its translation is CASSDVTGNYGYTF. The chain is built from TRBV6-6 and TRBJ1-2, with D maybe TRBD1 (6 bases). The germline gives CDR1 MNHNY, CDR2 SVGAGI (reference sequence). Trimming removed 5 bases from V and 2 bases from J, with 12 bases in between. The CDR3 covers 14 residues.

The V call is TRBV4-1, the J call TRBJ1-4; D perhaps matches TRBD1 (5 bases). V was shortened by 1 base and J by 8 bases, with 11 bases between the two germline ends. Germline V CDR1 and CDR2: MGHRA, YSYEKL. The CDR3 has 14 residues. For the CDR3, the DNA is TGCGCCAGCAGCCAAGTCCCAGGGCCCGAAAAACTGTTTTTT. As protein: CASSQVPGPEKLFF.

This clonotype was counted only a few times. The chain employs TRBV7-9 and TRBJ2-7; D ambiguous. Germline lookup yields CDR1 SEHNR and CDR2 FQNEAQ (reference sequence). CDR3 length: 16 residues. The germline V and J ends were trimmed by 3 bases and 2 bases, with 17 bases remaining between them. For the CDR3, the DNA is TGTGCCAGCAGCTTTAGTCGAGAACTCCCCACCTACGAGCAGTACTTC. Residues: CASSFSRELPTYEQYF.